The 10 T cell receptor beta chains reported below all come from one sample, sequenced in a study of T cells in Graves' hyperthyroidism and ophthalmopathy. Researchers took RNA transcripts and amplified the TCR beta CDR3 regions from them. Researchers ran a first-round RT-PCR on the TCR CDR3 using the HTBI primer set. TCRdb analysed the multiplex PCR reads with MiXCR anew, one entry per CDR3 protein. The top ten clones hold 50% of a sample with 300,000 to 350,000 distinct CDR3 sequences, around a fifth of them seen once. Sequencing was performed on blood. The source is a woman aged 45-60 years with Graves' hyperthyroidism.

Only a few counts were recorded for this clonotype. The chain links TRBV9 to TRBJ1-1; D not certain. The CDR3 spans 15 residues. Germline V lookup: CDR1 SGDLS, CDR2 YYNGEE. V shed 4 bases and J shed 2 bases, with 15 bases lying between them. In DNA form, the CDR3 reads TGTGCCAGCAGCCCCGAACGAGGAGTTAACACTGAAGCTTTCTTT. Its translation: CASSPERGVNTEAFF.

The chain combines TRBV28 with TRBJ2-3; 11 bases map to TRBD2. The CDR3 spans 16 residues. The J segment lost 2 bases and the V segment lost 6 bases, leaving 7 bases of the junction unmatched. Germline CDR1 is MDHEN and CDR2 is SYDVKM. CDR3 region: CASRISGLADTDTQYF. The CDR3 nucleotides are TGTGCCAGCAGAATCTCGGGACTAGCGGACACAGATACGCAGTATTTT. Together with reference TRBV28 and TRBJ2-3, the CDR3 gives the full variable domain: DVKVTQSSRYLVKRTGEKVFLECVQDMDHENMFWYRQDPGLGLRLIYFSYDVKMKEKGDIPEGYSVSREKKERFSLILESASTNQTSMYLCASRISGLADTDTQYFGPGTRLTVL.

This chain connects TRBV7-2 to TRBJ2-3; D ambiguous. Trimming removed 7 bases at V and 9 bases at J, with 17 bases between. The CDR3 covers 13 residues. CDR1 and CDR2 (germline): SGHTA, FQGNSA. The CDR3 loop is CASNQESRQTQYF. The CDR3 nucleotides are TGTGCCAGCAACCAAGAAAGCCGGCAAACGCAGTATTTT.

In this sample, this clonotype turned up many times. This chain links TRBV20-1 with TRBJ2-5; 13 positions agree with TRBD2. Germline lookup yields CDR1 DFQATT and CDR2 SNEGSKA (reference sequence). The CDR3 sequence is 14 residues long. J gave up 5 bases and V 5 bases, and 5 bases lay outside the gene matches. The CDR3 spells CSAELAGGGETQYF. Written as DNA, the CDR3 is TGCAGTGCTGAACTAGCGGGGGGGGGGGAGACCCAGTACTTC.

This clonotype was observed many times. J is TRBJ2-7 and V is TRBV28, with D perhaps TRBD1 (5 bases). Germline V gene data show CDR1 as MDHEN and CDR2 as SYDVKM. V was clipped by 6 bases and J by 3 bases, with 15 bases between them. This CDR3 has 14 residues. Here the CDR3 reads CASSAAGRDYEQYF. The DNA of the CDR3 is TGTGCCAGCAGCGCTGCCGGCAGGGACTACGAGCAGTACTTC.

This clonotype was seen ten or more times. CDR3 sequence (DNA): TGTGCCAGCAGCTCCGGGACGGTGACCTACGAGCAGTACTTC. Translation: CASSSGTVTYEQYF. The chain joins TRBV7-2 to TRBJ2-7; the D gene could be TRBD1 or TRBD2 (5 bases each). Per germline, CDR1 SGHTA and CDR2 FQGNSA. The V gene lost 4 bases and the J gene lost 2 bases, with 12 bases spanning the gap. The CDR3 extends over 14 amino acids.

This clonotype was counted once. This may come from a read error, since a much larger clone is one base off. The J gene is TRBJ2-1, the V gene TRBV12-3 or TRBV12-4; 10 nucleotides line up with TRBD1. The CDR3 loop spans 13 amino acids. V lost 9 bases and J lost 8; bases outside the gene matches: 7. The CDR3 protein is CARRGQGSHEQFF. In DNA, the CDR3 is TGTGCCAGGAGGGGACAGGGGAGCCATGAGCAGTTCTTC.

This clonotype was seen repeatedly, ten times or more. The V and J genes are TRBV6-6 and TRBJ2-5; D may be TRBD2 (5 bases). Deletions cut 0 bases from V and 0 bases from J, with 8 bases between. This CDR3 spans 15 amino acids. CDR1 is MNHNY and CDR2 is SVGAGI in the germline V gene (reference sequence). CDR3 nucleotides: TGTGCCAGCAGTTACTCCCCTAGCTACCAAGAGACCCAGTACTTC. Its protein is CASSYSPSYQETQYF.

This clonotype was found a few times. The J gene is TRBJ1-4, the V gene TRBV5-1, with D tentatively TRBD1 (6 bases). Trimming removed 0 bases at V and 7 bases at J, with 7 bases between. The CDR3 is made up of 13 amino acids. Germline-derived CDR1 and CDR2 are SGHRS and YFSETQ. CDR3 sequence (DNA): TGCGCCAGCAGCTTGGACAGGGCTGAAAAACTGTTTTTT. Residues: CASSLDRAEKLFF.

This clonotype has ten or more counts. The gene calls are TRBV27 and TRBJ2-7; D is possibly TRBD1 or TRBD2 (6 bases each). This CDR3 spans 15 amino acids. Deletions cut 4 bases from V and 1 base from J, with 14 bases between. Germline CDR1 and CDR2: MNHEY and SMNVEV (reference sequence). The CDR3 region is CASSSWGAGSYEQYF. For the CDR3, the DNA is TGTGCCAGCAGTTCCTGGGGGGCAGGGTCCTACGAGCAGTACTTC.